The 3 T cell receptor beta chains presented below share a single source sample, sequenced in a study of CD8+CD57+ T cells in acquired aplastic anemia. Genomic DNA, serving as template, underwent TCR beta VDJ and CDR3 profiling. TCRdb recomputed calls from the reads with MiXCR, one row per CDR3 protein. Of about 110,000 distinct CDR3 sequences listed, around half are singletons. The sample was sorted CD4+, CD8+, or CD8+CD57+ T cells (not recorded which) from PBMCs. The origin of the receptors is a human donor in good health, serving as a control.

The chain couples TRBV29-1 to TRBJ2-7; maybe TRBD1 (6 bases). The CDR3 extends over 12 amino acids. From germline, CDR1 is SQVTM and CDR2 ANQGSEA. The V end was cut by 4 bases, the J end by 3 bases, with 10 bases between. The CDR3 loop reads CSVVQDSYEQYF. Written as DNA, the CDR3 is TGCAGCGTTGTCCAGGACAGCTACGAGCAGTACTTC.

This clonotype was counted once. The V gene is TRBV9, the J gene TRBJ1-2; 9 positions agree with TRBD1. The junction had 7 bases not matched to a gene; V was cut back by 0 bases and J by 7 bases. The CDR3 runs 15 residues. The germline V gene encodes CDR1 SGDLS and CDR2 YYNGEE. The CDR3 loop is CASSVERTGEAGYTF. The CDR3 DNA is TGTGCCAGCAGCGTAGAGCGGACAGGGGAAGCTGGCTACACCTTC.

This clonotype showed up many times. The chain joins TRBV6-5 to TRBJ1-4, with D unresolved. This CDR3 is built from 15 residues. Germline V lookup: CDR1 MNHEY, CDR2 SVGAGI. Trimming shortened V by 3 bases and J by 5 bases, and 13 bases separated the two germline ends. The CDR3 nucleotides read TGTGCCAGCAGTTATCACGGGTTGAGCAATGAAAAACTGTTTTTT. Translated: CASSYHGLSNEKLFF.